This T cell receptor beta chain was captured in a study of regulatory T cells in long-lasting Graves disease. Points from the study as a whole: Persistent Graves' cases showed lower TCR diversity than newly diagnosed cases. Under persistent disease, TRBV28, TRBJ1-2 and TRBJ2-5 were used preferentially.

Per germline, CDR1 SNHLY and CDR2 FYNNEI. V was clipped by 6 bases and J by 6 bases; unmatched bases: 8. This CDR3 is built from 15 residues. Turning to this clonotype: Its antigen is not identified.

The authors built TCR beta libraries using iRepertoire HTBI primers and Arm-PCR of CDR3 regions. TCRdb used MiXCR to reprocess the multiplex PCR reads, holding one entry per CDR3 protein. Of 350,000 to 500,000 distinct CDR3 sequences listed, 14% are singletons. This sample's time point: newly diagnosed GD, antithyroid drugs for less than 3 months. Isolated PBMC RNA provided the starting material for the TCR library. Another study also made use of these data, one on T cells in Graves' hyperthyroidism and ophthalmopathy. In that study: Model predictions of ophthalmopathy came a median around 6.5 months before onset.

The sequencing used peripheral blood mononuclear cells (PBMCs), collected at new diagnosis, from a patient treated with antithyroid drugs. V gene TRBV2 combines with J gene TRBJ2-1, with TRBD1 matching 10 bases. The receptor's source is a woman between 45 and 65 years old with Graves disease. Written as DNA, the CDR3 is TGTGCCAGCAGGTCGGGACAGGGGACCCTCAATGAGCAGTTCTTC. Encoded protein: CASRSGQGTLNEQFF.